This paragraph covers one TCR beta chain sequence. With 8 bases removed from V and 1 base from J, the gap between germline ends came to 16 bases. Germline CDR1 and CDR2: MNHEY and SVGAGI. The CDR3 contains 15 residues. The sample comes from a study of T cell responses to AZD1222 COVID-19 vaccine. Study background: Analyses pooled second doses at about 4 or about 12 weeks.

Produced via immunoSEQ multiplex PCR; TCRdb's table is partial and in-frame only. The table includes 200,000 or so clones, under 95% detected once. The V call is TRBV6-5, the J call TRBJ2-3, with TRBD2 as a possible D gene (6 bases). The sequence was obtained from an adult in good health. The source material was peripheral blood, sampled on day 0 of AZD1222 vaccination. This CDR3 is CASGRGTIGTDTQYF. For the CDR3, the DNA is TGTGCCAGCGGTCGGGGGACCATCGGCACAGATACGCAGTATTTT.